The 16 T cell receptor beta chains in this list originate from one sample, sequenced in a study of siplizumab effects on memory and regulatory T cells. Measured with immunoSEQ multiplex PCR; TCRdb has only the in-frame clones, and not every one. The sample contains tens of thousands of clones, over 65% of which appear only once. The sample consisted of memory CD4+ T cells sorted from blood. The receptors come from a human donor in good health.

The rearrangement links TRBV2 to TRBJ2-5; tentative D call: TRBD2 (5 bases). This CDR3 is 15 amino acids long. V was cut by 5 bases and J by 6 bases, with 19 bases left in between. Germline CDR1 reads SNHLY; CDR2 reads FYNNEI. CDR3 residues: CASSLRTGTRKTQYF. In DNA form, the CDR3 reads TGTGCCAGCAGTCTCCGGACGGGAACGCGGAAGACCCAGTACTTC.

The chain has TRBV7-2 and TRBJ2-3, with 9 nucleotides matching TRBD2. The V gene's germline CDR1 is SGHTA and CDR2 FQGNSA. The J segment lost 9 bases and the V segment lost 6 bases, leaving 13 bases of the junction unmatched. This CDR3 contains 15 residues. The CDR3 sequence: CASRFSGGGTGTQYF. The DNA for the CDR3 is TGTGCCAGCAGATTTAGCGGGGGTGGGACTGGGACGCAGTATTTT.

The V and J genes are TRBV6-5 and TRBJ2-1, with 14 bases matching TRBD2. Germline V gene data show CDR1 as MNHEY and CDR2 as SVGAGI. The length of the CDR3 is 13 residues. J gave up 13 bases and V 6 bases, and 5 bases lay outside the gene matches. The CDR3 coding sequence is TGTGCCAGCAGCCGGACTAGCGGGGGGTTTCAGTTCTTC. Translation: CASSRTSGGFQFF.

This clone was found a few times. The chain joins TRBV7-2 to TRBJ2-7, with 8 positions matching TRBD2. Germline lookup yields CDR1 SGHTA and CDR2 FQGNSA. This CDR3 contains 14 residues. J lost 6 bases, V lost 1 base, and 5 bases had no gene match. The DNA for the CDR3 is TGTGCCAGCAGCTTAGGCGGGGGGCCGAGCGAGCAGTACTTC. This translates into CASSLGGGPSEQYF.

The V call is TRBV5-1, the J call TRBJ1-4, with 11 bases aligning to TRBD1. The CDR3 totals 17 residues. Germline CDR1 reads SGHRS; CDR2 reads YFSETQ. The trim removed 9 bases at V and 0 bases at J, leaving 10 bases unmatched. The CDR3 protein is CANPGTGGPTTNEKLFF. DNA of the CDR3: TGCGCCAACCCAGGGACAGGGGGACCTACAACTAATGAAAAACTGTTTTTT. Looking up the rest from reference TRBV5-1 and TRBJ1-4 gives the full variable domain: KAGVTQTPRYLIKTRGQQVTLSCSPISGHRSVSWYQQTPGQGLQFLFEYFSETQRNKGNFPGRFSGRQFSNSRSEMNVSTLELGDSALYLCANPGTGGPTTNEKLFFGSGTQLSVL.

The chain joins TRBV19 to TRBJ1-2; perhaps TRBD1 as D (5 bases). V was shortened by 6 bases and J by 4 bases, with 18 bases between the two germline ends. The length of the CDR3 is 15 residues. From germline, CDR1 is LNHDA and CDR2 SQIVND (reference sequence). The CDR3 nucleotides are TGTGCCAGTAGCCAGCTGCCAGGGACCATCTATGGCTACACCTTC. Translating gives CASSQLPGTIYGYTF.

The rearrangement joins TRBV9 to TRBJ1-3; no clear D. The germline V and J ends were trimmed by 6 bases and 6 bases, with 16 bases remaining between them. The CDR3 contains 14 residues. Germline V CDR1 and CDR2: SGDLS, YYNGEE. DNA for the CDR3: TGTGCCAGCACACTCGGATTGGCGGCAAACACCATATATTTT. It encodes CASTLGLAANTIYF.

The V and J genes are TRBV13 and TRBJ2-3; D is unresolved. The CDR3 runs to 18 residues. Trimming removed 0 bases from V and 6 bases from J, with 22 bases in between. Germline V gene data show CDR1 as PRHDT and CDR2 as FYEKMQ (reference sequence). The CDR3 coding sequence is TGTGCCAGCAGCTTAGGCCTCAGGACCAAAGGTTCTTCGGATACGCAGTATTTT. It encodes CASSLGLRTKGSSDTQYF.

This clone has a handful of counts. The CDR3 bases are TGTGCCAGCAGCTTCGGGGACAGGGGCGATGGTAAGCAGTTCTTC. This sequence encodes CASSFGDRGDGKQFF. V gene TRBV5-4 combines with J gene TRBJ2-1, with TRBD1 matching over 10 bases. Germline V lookup: CDR1 SGHNT, CDR2 YYREEE (reference sequence). J was trimmed by 11 bases and V by 2 bases; bases with no gene match: 10. The CDR3 has 15 residues.

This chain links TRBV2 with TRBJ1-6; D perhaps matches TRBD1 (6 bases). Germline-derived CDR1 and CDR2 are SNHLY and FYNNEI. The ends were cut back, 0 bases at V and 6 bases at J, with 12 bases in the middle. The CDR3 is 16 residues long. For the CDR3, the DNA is TGTGCCAGCAGTGAAGCTGTGGGGGGCTTTAATTCACCCCTCCACTTT. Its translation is CASSEAVGGFNSPLHF.

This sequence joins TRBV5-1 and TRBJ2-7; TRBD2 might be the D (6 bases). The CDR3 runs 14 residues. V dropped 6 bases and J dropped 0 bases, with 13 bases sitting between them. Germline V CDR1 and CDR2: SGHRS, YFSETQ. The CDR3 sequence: CASTPGRDSYEQYF. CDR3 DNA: TGCGCCAGCACTCCGGGGCGGGACTCCTACGAGCAGTACTTC. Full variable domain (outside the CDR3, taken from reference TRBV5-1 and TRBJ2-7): KAGVTQTPRYLIKTRGQQVTLSCSPISGHRSVSWYQQTPGQGLQFLFEYFSETQRNKGNFPGRFSGRQFSNSRSEMNVSTLELGDSALYLCASTPGRDSYEQYFGPGTRLTVT.

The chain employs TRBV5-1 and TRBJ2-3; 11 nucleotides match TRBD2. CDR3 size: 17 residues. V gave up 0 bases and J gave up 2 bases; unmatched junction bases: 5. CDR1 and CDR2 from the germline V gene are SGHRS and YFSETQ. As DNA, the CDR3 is TGCGCCAGCAGCTTGGGAGGGACTAGCGGCTTCACAGATACGCAGTATTTT. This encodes CASSLGGTSGFTDTQYF. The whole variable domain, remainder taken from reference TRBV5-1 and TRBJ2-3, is KAGVTQTPRYLIKTRGQQVTLSCSPISGHRSVSWYQQTPGQGLQFLFEYFSETQRNKGNFPGRFSGRQFSNSRSEMNVSTLELGDSALYLCASSLGGTSGFTDTQYFGPGTRLTVL.

As DNA, the CDR3 is TGTGCCAGCAGCTTCCTCGACAGGGATTACGAGCAGTACTTC. This translates into CASSFLDRDYEQYF. The V gene is TRBV7-8, the J gene TRBJ2-7, with 7 bases matching TRBD1. Germline CDR1 reads SGHVS; CDR2 reads FQNEAQ. V lost 3 bases and J lost 4; bases outside the gene matches: 6. This CDR3 has 14 residues.

The CDR3 DNA reads as TGTGCCAGCTCGTCAGGACTAGCGGGAGGGGAGTACTTC. It is translated as CASSSGLAGGEYF. The J gene is TRBJ2-7, the V gene TRBV18; 15 positions agree with TRBD2. V was pared by 6 bases and J by 11 bases, with 5 bases of the junction left unmatched. There are 13 residues in the CDR3. CDR1 KGHSH and CDR2 LQKENI come from the germline V gene.

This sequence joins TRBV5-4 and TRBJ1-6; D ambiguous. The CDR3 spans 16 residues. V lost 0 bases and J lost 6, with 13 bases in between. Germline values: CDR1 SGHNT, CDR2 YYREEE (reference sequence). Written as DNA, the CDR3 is TGTGCCAGCAGCTTGGGAGGGTCGAATTTTAATTCACCCCTCCACTTT. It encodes CASSLGGSNFNSPLHF.

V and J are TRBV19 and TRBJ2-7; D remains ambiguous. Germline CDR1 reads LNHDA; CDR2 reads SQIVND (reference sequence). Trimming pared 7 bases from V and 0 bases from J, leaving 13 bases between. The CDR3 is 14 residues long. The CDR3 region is CASTPRGSSYEQYF. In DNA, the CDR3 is TGTGCCAGTACCCCCCGCGGCAGCTCCTACGAGCAGTACTTC.